The clone carrying this TCR beta chain was picked up a small number of times. Trimming shortened V by 6 bases and J by 0 bases, and 9 bases separated the two germline ends. The CDR3 is made up of 13 amino acids. The data derive from a study of blood T cell repertoires in COVID-19. Study context: COVID-19 samples collected from the United States, Italy and Spain covered acute and convalescent phases. PBMCs, B-cell-depleted T cells, or T cells provided the cDNA or gDNA that made up the material.

The authors' processing: Amplification of reference gene primers was used by the study to estimate nucleated cell counts. The assay was immunoSEQ multiplex PCR, and TCRdb's table has in-frame clones only and misses some. V and J calls and clone size come straight from that table; D and trimming were deduced from the DNA. The sample includes about 34,000 clones, approximately 71% of them seen just once. The sequence was obtained from a man of 80 years or more with active or convalescent COVID-19. This sequence joins TRBV12-3 or TRBV12-4 and TRBJ2-7; weak D call: TRBD2 (6 bases). The specimen was peripheral blood. This CDR3 is CASRGLYSYEQYF. The CDR3 DNA sequence: TGTGCCAGCAGGGGACTTTACTCCTACGAGCAGTACTTC.